Shown below are 22 T cell receptor beta chains from a single sample sequenced in a study of shared clonotypes between healthy human individuals. Some clones are missing from TCRdb's copy, which holds only in-frame ones; the method was immunoSEQ multiplex PCR. The profile shows roughly 300,000 clones, over 75% of them singletons. The sample consisted of memory CD8+ T cells sorted from blood. As for subset: CD45RO+ cells pooled with CCR7-negative TemRA cells. The origin of the receptors is a man between 18 and 35 years old in good health.

The gene calls are TRBV7-9 and TRBJ2-7; no clear D. This CDR3 is built from 16 residues. V lost 2 bases and J 1 base, leaving 15 bases between the germline ends. The V gene's germline CDR1 is SEHNR and CDR2 FQNEAQ (reference sequence). The DNA of the CDR3 is TGTGCCAGCAGCTTAAGCGTGGACGAAGGATCCTACGAGCAGTACTTC. Its protein product is CASSLSVDEGSYEQYF.

The J gene is TRBJ1-2, the V gene TRBV7-2, with 9 bases matching TRBD1. Germline V gene data show CDR1 as SGHTA and CDR2 as FQGNSA. The CDR3 spans 14 residues. The junction had 4 bases not matched to a gene; V was cut back by 5 bases and J by 3 bases. CDR3 protein: CASSPRTGDYGYTF. The CDR3, as DNA: TGTGCCAGCAGCCCCCGGACAGGGGACTATGGCTACACCTTC.

The count of this clone is one. The chain carries TRBV10-3 and TRBJ2-2; 11 bases are a match to TRBD2. From germline, CDR1 is ENHRY and CDR2 SYGVKD. The ends lost 4 bases at V and 2 bases at J; junction bases unmatched: 6. The CDR3 contains 17 residues. CDR3 residues: CAISGEGLAVNTGELFF. The CDR3 DNA reads TGTGCCATCAGTGGGGAGGGACTAGCGGTTAACACCGGGGAGCTGTTTTTT.

This clone has just a few counts. The chain employs TRBV5-4 and TRBJ1-1; maybe TRBD1 (5 bases). Germline V gives CDR1 SGHNT, CDR2 YYREEE (reference sequence). CDR3 length: 13 residues. V was clipped by 2 bases and J by 2 bases, with 7 bases between them. CDR3 sequence reads: CASSFGANTEAFF. The CDR3 DNA reads as TGTGCCAGCAGCTTCGGGGCCAACACTGAAGCTTTCTTT.

In its sample, this clone was seen many times. This chain connects TRBV4-1 to TRBJ2-7, with D uncertain. V lost 2 bases to trimming and J lost 2 bases, with 7 bases between them. Per germline, CDR1 MGHRA and CDR2 YSYEKL. This CDR3 region has 13 residues. The CDR3 sequence: CASSQTATYEQYF. CDR3 in DNA: TGCGCCAGCAGCCAAACAGCTACCTACGAGCAGTACTTC.

The chain joins TRBV29-1 to TRBJ2-2; 11 bases match TRBD2. V lost 4 bases, J lost 5 bases, and 6 bases stayed unmatched. In germline, CDR1 is SQVTM, CDR2 ANQGSEA. The CDR3 totals 15 residues. In DNA form, the CDR3 reads TGCAGCGTTGCTCTAGCGGGAGGACAAACCGGGGAGCTGTTTTTT. Translation: CSVALAGGQTGELFF.

In its sample, this clone was seen once. One end of the junction varies from germline; a read error may be responsible. The chain uses TRBV20-1 and TRBJ1-2; no clear D gene. Germline V gives CDR1 DFQATT, CDR2 SNEGSKA (reference sequence). The CDR3 totals 11 residues. CDR3 loop: CSASKIIPPAF. The CDR3 DNA sequence: TGCAGTGCTAGCAAGATCATCCCTCCGGCCTTC.

V and J are TRBV12-5 and TRBJ2-5; 7 positions agree with TRBD2. Trimming at V came to 7 bases and at J to 1 base, leaving 9 bases not matched to a gene. Germline-derived CDR1 and CDR2 are LGHNT and FRNRAP. CDR3 length: 15 residues. This CDR3 reads CASAQRLAAQETQYF. The CDR3, as DNA: TGTGCTAGTGCCCAAAGGCTAGCGGCCCAAGAGACCCAGTACTTC.

The J gene is TRBJ1-2, the V gene TRBV2; D is undetermined. Germline V gene lookup returns CDR1 SNHLY and CDR2 FYNNEI. The CDR3 is 14 residues long. Trimming shortened V by 3 bases and J by 1 base, and 9 bases separated the two germline ends. CDR3 in amino acids: CASSEEGFNYGYTF. As DNA, the CDR3 is TGTGCCAGCAGTGAGGAAGGCTTTAACTATGGCTACACCTTC.

This sequence joins TRBV29-1 and TRBJ2-7, with D uncertain. CDR1 SQVTM and CDR2 ANQGSEA come from the germline V gene. This CDR3 has 17 amino acids. V lost 6 bases, J lost 2 bases, and 26 bases lay in between. CDR3 region: CSVALSPSRVLTYEQYF. The CDR3 DNA follows: TGCAGCGTAGCTCTGAGCCCATCCCGGGTCTTGACCTACGAGCAGTACTTC.

The chain is built from TRBV19 and TRBJ2-2; D may be TRBD2 (6 bases). Trimming shortened V by 9 bases and J by 4 bases, and 9 bases separated the two germline ends. Germline-derived CDR1 and CDR2 are LNHDA and SQIVND (reference sequence). This CDR3 comprises 12 residues. CDR3: CASNGGTGELFF. CDR3 sequence (DNA): TGTGCCAGCAACGGGGGCACCGGGGAGCTGTTTTTT. The full variable domain, in which reference TRBV19 and TRBJ2-2 provide the parts outside the CDR3, is DGGITQSPKYLFRKEGQNVTLSCEQNLNHDAMYWYRQDPGQGLRLIYYSQIVNDFQKGDIAEGYSVSREKKESFPLTVTSAQKNPTAFYLCASNGGTGELFFGEGSRLTVL.

V is TRBV5-1 and J is TRBJ1-2; 9 positions agree with TRBD1. The J segment lost 6 bases and the V segment lost 3 bases, leaving 9 bases of the junction unmatched. The germline gives CDR1 SGHRS, CDR2 YFSETQ. The CDR3 length is 15 residues. In DNA form, the CDR3 reads TGCGCCAGCAGCTGGGAGGACAGGGGTGGGAATGGCTACACCTTC. This encodes CASSWEDRGGNGYTF.

This clone was counted between two and nine times. The CDR3 spells CASSDGWGNSNTGELFF. The CDR3 DNA reads as TGTGCCAGCAGCGACGGTTGGGGCAACTCGAACACCGGGGAGCTGTTTTTT. The V call is TRBV5-6, the J call TRBJ2-2; a possible D gene is TRBD1 (5 bases). The germline V gene has CDR1 SGHDT and CDR2 YYEEEE. The CDR3 contains 17 residues. V lost 4 bases and J lost 0, with 16 bases in between.

The chain recombines TRBV2 with TRBJ2-5; D is possibly TRBD2 (6 bases). This CDR3 is 15 amino acids long. CDR1 and CDR2 (germline): SNHLY, FYNNEI. V was trimmed by 11 bases and J by 1 base, leaving 20 bases between them. For the CDR3, the DNA is TGTGCCCTGTTGCGGGACCCTTCCTTCCAAGAGACCCAGTACTTC. This sequence encodes CALLRDPSFQETQYF. The variable domain in full, with the rest retrieved from reference TRBV2 and TRBJ2-5, is EPEVTQTPSHQVTQMGQEVILRCVPISNHLYFYWYRQILGQKVEFLVSFYNNEISEKSEIFDDQFSVERPDGSNFTLKIRSTKLEDSAMYFCALLRDPSFQETQYFGPGTRLLVL.

This clone was counted between two and nine times. The rearrangement uses TRBV5-1 and TRBJ2-4; possible D gene TRBD1, 6 bases. Germline CDR1 reads SGHRS; CDR2 reads YFSETQ. Trimming removed 2 bases at V and 0 bases at J, with 12 bases between. The CDR3 contains 16 residues. This chain's CDR3 is CASSLQGGLAKNIQYF. As DNA, the CDR3 is TGCGCCAGCAGCTTACAGGGTGGACTAGCCAAAAACATTCAGTACTTC.

This clone was detected a few times. The chain is built from TRBV28 and TRBJ2-7, with a tentative D call TRBD1 (6 bases). CDR1 is MDHEN and CDR2 is SYDVKM in the germline V gene. This CDR3 is built from 15 residues. Deletions cut 2 bases from V and 6 bases from J, with 17 bases between. Written as DNA, the CDR3 is TGTGCCAGCAGTTTAGCAGGGGATCACACTAGCGAGCAGTACTTC. Translated, it gives CASSLAGDHTSEQYF.

This clone was counted a few times. The gene calls are TRBV5-1 and TRBJ2-2; D may be TRBD1 (5 bases). This CDR3 comprises 17 residues. From germline, CDR1 is SGHRS and CDR2 YFSETQ. With 0 bases removed from V and 6 bases from J, the gap between germline ends came to 18 bases. In nucleotides, the CDR3 is TGCGCCAGCAGCTTGGAGCCAGGGAAGAACCTGGCCGGGGAGCTGTTTTTT. This encodes CASSLEPGKNLAGELFF.

The chain links TRBV18 to TRBJ1-2; 7 bases agree with TRBD1. V was pared by 8 bases and J by 4 bases, with 7 bases of the junction left unmatched. CDR3 length: 13 amino acids. Germline V lookup: CDR1 KGHSH, CDR2 LQKENI. DNA for the CDR3: TGTGCCAGCATGGGACAGCCTGCCTATGGCTACACCTTC. Translation gives CASMGQPAYGYTF.

The rearrangement joins TRBV7-9 to TRBJ2-3, with D perhaps matching TRBD1 (6 bases). CDR3 length: 16 residues. Germline V gene data show CDR1 as SEHNR and CDR2 as FQNEAQ (reference sequence). V was cut by 7 bases and J by 2 bases, with 19 bases left in between. The CDR3 DNA reads TGTGCCAGCATCAATACCCGGACAGCAATCACAGATACGCAGTATTTT. It specifies CASINTRTAITDTQYF.

This clone was seen at least ten times. V is TRBV2 and J is TRBJ1-1; D may be TRBD1 (5 bases). The germline CDR1 and CDR2 sequences are SNHLY and FYNNEI. This CDR3 is 14 amino acids long. The germline V and J ends were trimmed by 6 bases and 4 bases, with 15 bases remaining between them. The CDR3 nucleotides are TGTGCCAGCAGGGACAAGGGAGAATCCACTGAAGCTTTCTTT. This gives the protein CASRDKGESTEAFF. Full variable domain (missing parts from reference TRBV2 and TRBJ1-1): EPEVTQTPSHQVTQMGQEVILRCVPISNHLYFYWYRQILGQKVEFLVSFYNNEISEKSEIFDDQFSVERPDGSNFTLKIRSTKLEDSAMYFCASRDKGESTEAFFGQGTRLTVV.

J is TRBJ2-2 and V is TRBV2; D not resolved. Trimming cost V 11 bases and J 3 bases, with 13 bases left between them. The CDR3 is 13 residues long. Germline CDR1 reads SNHLY; CDR2 reads FYNNEI. CDR3 bases: TGTGCCGGCACCGGGTTCGACACCGGGGAGCTGTTTTTT. It yields the protein CAGTGFDTGELFF.

This chain links TRBV19 with TRBJ1-1; D is unresolved. Germline V lookup: CDR1 LNHDA, CDR2 SQIVND (reference sequence). The CDR3 runs to 16 residues. Trimming pared 0 bases from V and 4 bases from J, leaving 15 bases between. For the CDR3, the DNA is TGTGCCAGTAGTATAGAGGAGCCTTTCGTAGGCACTGAAGCTTTCTTT. This gives the protein CASSIEEPFVGTEAFF.